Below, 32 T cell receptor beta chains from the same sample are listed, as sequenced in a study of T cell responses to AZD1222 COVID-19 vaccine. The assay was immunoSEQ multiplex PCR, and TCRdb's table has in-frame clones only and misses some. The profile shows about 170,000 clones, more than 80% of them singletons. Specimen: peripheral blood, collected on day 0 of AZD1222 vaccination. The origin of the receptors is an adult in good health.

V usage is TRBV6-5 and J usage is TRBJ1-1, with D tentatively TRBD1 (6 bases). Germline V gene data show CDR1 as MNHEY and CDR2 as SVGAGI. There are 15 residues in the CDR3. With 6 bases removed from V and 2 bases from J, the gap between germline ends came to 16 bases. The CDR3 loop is CASRINKGGNTEAFF. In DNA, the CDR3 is TGTGCCAGCAGAATAAACAAGGGGGGAAACACTGAAGCTTTCTTT.

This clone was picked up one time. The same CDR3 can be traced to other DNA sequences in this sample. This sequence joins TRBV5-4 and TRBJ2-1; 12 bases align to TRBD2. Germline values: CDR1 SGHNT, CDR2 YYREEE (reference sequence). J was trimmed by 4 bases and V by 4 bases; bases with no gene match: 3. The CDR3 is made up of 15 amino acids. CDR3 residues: CASSPGLAGYNEQFF. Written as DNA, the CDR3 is TGTGCCAGCAGCCCTGGACTAGCGGGGTACAATGAGCAGTTCTTC.

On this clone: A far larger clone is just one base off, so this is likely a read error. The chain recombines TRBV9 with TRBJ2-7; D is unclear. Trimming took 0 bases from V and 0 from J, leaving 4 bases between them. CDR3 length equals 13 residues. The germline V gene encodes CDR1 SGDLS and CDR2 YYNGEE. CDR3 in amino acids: CASSVAPSYEQYF. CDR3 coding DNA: TGTGCCAGCAGCGTAGCCCCCTCCTACGAGCAGTACTTC. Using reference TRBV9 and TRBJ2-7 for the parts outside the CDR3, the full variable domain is DSGVTQTPKHLITATGQRVTLRCSPRSGDLSVYWYQQSLDQGLQFLIQYYNGEERAKGNILERFSAQQFPDLHSELNLSSLELGDSALYFCASSVAPSYEQYFGPGTRLTVT.

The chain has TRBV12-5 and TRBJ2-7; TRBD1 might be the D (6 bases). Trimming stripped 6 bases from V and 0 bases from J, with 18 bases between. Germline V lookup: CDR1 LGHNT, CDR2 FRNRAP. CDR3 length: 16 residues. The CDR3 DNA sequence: TGTGCTAGTGGCCCGCCCCCGACAGGAGCCTCCTACGAGCAGTACTTC. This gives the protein CASGPPPTGASYEQYF.

As DNA, the CDR3 is TGTGCCAGCAGTGACCCGAACACTGAAGCTTTCTTT. It yields the protein CASSDPNTEAFF. V is TRBV2 and J is TRBJ1-1; D ambiguous. V lost 3 bases to trimming and J lost 1 base, with 3 bases between them. From germline, CDR1 is SNHLY and CDR2 FYNNEI. The CDR3 is made up of 12 amino acids. The whole variable domain, filled in from reference TRBV2 and TRBJ1-1, reads EPEVTQTPSHQVTQMGQEVILRCVPISNHLYFYWYRQILGQKVEFLVSFYNNEISEKSEIFDDQFSVERPDGSNFTLKIRSTKLEDSAMYFCASSDPNTEAFFGQGTRLTVV.

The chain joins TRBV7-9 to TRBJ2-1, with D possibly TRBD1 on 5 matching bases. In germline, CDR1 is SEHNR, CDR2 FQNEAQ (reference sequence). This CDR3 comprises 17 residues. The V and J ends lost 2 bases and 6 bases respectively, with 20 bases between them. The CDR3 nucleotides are TGTGCCAGCAGCTTAAGACGTTACAGGACCCACCCCAATGAGCAGTTCTTC. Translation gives CASSLRRYRTHPNEQFF.

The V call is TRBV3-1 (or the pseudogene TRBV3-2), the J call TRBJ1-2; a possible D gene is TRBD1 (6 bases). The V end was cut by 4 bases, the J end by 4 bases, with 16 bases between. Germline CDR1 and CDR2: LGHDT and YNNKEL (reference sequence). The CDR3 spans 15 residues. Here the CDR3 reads CASSPSRGEVYGYTF. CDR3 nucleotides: TGTGCCAGCAGCCCCAGCAGGGGAGAAGTCTATGGCTACACCTTC.

CDR3 sequence: CASKRWSNYEQFF. CDR3 nucleotides: TGTGCCAGCAAGAGGTGGAGTAACTATGAGCAGTTCTTC. The chain links TRBV6-5 to TRBJ2-1; D uncertain. CDR3 length: 13 amino acids. V lost 7 bases to trimming and J lost 8 bases, with 15 bases between them. CDR1 MNHEY and CDR2 SVGAGI come from the germline V gene.

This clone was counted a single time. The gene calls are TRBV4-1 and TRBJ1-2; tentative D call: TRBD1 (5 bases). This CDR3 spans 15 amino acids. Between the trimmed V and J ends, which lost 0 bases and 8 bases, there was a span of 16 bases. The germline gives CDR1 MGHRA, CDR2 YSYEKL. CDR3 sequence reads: CASSQDQGTGWGYTF. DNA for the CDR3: TGCGCCAGCAGCCAAGATCAAGGGACTGGATGGGGCTACACCTTC.

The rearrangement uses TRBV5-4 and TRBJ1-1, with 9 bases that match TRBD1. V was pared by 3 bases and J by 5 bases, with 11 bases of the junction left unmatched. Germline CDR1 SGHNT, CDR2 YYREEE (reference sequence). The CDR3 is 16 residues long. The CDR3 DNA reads TGTGCCAGCAGCTCGTTTCCGGGACAGGGCGGGACTGAAGCTTTCTTT. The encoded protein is CASSSFPGQGGTEAFF.

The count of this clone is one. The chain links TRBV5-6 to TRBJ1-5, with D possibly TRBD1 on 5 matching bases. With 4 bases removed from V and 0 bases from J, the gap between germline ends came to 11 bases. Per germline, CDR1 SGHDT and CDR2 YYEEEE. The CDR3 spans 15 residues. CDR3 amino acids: CASSPGFGSNQPQHF. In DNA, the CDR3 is TGTGCCAGCAGCCCAGGGTTTGGTAGCAATCAGCCCCAGCATTTT.

The CDR3 bases are TGCAGTGCTAGTCCCGTCTCAATAGGAGAGACCCAGTACTTC. Encoded protein: CSASPVSIGETQYF. The chain uses TRBV20-1 and TRBJ2-5, with D unresolved. The CDR3 has 14 amino acids. Deletions cut 3 bases from V and 4 bases from J, with 15 bases between. The germline V gene encodes CDR1 DFQATT and CDR2 SNEGSKA (reference sequence).

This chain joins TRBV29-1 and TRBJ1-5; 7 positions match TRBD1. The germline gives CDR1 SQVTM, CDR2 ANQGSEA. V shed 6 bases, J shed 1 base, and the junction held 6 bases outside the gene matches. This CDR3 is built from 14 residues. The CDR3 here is CSVRQGGSNQPQHF. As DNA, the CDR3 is TGCAGCGTCCGACAGGGCGGGAGCAATCAGCCCCAGCATTTT.

The chain's CDR3 is CASSYGTHGNIQYF. CDR3 nucleotide sequence: TGTGCCAGCAGTTACGGGACCCATGGAAACATTCAGTACTTC. The chain combines TRBV6-5 with TRBJ2-4; the D gene could be TRBD1 or TRBD2 (5 bases each). Looked up from germline, CDR1 is MNHEY and CDR2 is SVGAGI. The CDR3 has 14 amino acids. Between the trimmed V and J ends, which lost 2 bases and 6 bases, there was a span of 11 bases.

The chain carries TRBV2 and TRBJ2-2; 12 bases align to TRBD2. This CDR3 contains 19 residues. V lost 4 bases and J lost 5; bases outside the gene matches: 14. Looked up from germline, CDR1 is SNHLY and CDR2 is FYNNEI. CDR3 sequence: CASSVRPSGRARLTGELFF. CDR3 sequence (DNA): TGTGCCAGCAGTGTTAGGCCTAGCGGGAGGGCCCGGTTGACCGGGGAGCTGTTTTTT.

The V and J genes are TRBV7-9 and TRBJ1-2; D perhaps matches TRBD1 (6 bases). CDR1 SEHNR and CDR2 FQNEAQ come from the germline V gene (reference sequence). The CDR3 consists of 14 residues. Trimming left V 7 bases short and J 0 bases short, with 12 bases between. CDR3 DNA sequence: TGTGCCAGCACCCAGACAGGAGCTAACTATGGCTACACCTTC. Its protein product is CASTQTGANYGYTF. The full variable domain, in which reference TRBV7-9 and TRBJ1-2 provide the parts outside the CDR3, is DTGVSQNPRHKITKRGQNVTFRCDPISEHNRLYWYRQTLGQGPEFLTYFQNEAQLEKSRLLSDRFSAERPKGSFSTLEIQRTEQGDSAMYLCASTQTGANYGYTFGSGTRLTVV.

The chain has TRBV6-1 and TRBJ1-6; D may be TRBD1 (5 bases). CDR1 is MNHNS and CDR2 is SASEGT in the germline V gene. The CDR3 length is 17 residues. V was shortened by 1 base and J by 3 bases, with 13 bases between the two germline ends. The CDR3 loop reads CASSEETGAYYNSPLHF. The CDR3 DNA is TGTGCCAGCAGTGAAGAAACAGGAGCCTACTATAATTCACCCCTCCACTTT.

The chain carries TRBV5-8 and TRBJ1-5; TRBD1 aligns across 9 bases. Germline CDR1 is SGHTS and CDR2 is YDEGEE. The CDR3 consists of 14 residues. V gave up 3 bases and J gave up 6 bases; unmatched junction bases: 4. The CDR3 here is CASSSGQGFQPQHF. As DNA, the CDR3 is TGTGCCAGCAGCTCCGGACAGGGGTTTCAGCCCCAGCATTTT.

Here the CDR3 DNA reads TGTGCCAGCAGTTCGGGACAGGCTCAAGAGACCCAGTACTTC. Residues: CASSSGQAQETQYF. This sequence joins TRBV28 and TRBJ2-5; 8 bases agree with TRBD1. In germline, CDR1 is MDHEN, CDR2 SYDVKM. V lost 4 bases, J lost 2 bases, and 3 bases stayed unmatched. This CDR3 comprises 14 residues.

The CDR3 region has the DNA TGCGCCAGCAACCAGGGATTCGGAATGACTGAAGCTTTCTTT. Its protein is CASNQGFGMTEAFF. This sequence joins TRBV5-1 and TRBJ1-1, with D tentatively TRBD1 (5 bases). The CDR3 is 14 residues long. Germline V gives CDR1 SGHRS, CDR2 YFSETQ. The germline V and J ends were trimmed by 6 bases and 5 bases, with 17 bases remaining between them.

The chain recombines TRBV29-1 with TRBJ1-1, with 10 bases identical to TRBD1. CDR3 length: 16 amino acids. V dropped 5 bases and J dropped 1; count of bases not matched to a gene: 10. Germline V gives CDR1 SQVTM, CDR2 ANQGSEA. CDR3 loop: CSVYFRDRGENTEAFF. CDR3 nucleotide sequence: TGCAGCGTTTATTTCCGGGACAGGGGTGAGAACACTGAAGCTTTCTTT.

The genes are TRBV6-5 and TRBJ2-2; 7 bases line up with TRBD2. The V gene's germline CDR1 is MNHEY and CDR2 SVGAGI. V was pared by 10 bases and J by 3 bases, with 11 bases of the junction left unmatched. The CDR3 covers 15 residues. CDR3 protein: CATRSSGGYTGELFF. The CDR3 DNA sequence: TGTGCCACCAGGAGCTCGGGAGGTTACACCGGGGAGCTGTTTTTT.

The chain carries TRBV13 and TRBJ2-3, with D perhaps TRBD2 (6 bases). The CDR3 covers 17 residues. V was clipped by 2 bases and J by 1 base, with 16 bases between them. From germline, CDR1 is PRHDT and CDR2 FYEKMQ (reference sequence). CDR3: CASSLLTAGPGTDTQYF. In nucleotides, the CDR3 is TGTGCCAGCAGCTTACTCACGGCGGGGCCCGGCACAGATACGCAGTATTTT.

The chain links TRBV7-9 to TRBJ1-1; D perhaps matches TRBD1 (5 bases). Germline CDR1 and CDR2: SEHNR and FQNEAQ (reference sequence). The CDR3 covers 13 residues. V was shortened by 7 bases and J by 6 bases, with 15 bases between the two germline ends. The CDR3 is CASTPWQGAEAFF. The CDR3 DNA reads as TGTGCCAGCACCCCTTGGCAGGGCGCTGAAGCTTTCTTT.

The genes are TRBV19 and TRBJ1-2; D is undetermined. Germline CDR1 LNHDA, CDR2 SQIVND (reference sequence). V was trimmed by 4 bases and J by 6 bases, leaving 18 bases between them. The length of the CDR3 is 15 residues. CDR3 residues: CASSRPLGGPDGYTF. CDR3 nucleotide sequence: TGTGCCAGTAGTAGGCCCCTAGGAGGGCCGGATGGCTACACCTTC.

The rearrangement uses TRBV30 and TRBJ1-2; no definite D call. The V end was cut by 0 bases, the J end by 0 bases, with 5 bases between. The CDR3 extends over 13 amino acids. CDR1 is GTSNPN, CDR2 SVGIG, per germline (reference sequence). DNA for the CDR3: TGTGCCTGGAGTGTATCGACTAACTATGGCTACACCTTC. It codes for CAWSVSTNYGYTF.

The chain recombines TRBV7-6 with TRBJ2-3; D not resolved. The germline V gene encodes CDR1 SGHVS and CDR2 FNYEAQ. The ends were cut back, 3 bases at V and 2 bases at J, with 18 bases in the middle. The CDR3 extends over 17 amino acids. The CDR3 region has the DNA TGTGCCAGCAGCTTCAGAGGCGCTGCGATCCCCACAGATACGCAGTATTTT. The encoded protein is CASSFRGAAIPTDTQYF. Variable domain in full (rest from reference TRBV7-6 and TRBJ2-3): GAGVSQSPRYKVTKRGQDVALRCDPISGHVSLYWYRQALGQGPEFLTYFNYEAQQDKSGLPNDRFSAERPEGSISTLTIQRTEQRDSAMYRCASSFRGAAIPTDTQYFGPGTRLTVL.

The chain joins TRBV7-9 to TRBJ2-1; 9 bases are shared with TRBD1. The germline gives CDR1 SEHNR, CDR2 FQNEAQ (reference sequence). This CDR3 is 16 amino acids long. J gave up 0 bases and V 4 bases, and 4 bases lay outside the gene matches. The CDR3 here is CASSSGQGSSYNEQFF. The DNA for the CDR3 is TGTGCCAGCAGCTCCGGACAGGGGAGCTCCTACAATGAGCAGTTCTTC.

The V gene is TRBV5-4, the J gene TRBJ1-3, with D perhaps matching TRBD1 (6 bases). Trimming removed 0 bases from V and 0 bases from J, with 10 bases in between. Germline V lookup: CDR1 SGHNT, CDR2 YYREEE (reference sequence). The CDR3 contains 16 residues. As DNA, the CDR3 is TGTGCCAGCAGCTTGGAGGACAGCCTCTCTGGAAACACCATATATTTT. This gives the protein CASSLEDSLSGNTIYF. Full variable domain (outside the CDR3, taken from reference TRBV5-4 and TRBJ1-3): ETGVTQSPTHLIKTRGQQVTLRCSSQSGHNTVSWYQQALGQGPQFIFQYYREEENGRGNFPPRFSGLQFPNYSSELNVNALELDDSALYLCASSLEDSLSGNTIYFGEGSWLTVV.

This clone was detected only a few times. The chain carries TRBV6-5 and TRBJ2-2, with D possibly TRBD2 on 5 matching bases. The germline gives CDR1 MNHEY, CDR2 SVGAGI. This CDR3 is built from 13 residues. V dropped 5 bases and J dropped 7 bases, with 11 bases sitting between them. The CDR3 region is CASSLRRYGELFF. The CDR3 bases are TGTGCCAGCAGTCTAAGGAGGTACGGGGAGCTGTTTTTT.

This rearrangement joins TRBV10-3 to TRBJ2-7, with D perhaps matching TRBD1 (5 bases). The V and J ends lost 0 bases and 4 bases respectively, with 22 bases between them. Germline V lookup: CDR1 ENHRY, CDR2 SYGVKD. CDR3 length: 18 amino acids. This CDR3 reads CAISESTRMTERKYEQYF. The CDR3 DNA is TGTGCCATCAGTGAGTCGACTCGGATGACAGAAAGGAAGTACGAGCAGTACTTC.

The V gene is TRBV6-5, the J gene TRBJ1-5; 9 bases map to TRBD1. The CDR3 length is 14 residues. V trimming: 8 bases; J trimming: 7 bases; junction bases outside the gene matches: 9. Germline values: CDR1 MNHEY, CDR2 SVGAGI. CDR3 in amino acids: CASGTGTGFQPQHF. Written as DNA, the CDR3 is TGTGCCAGCGGTACCGGGACAGGGTTCCAGCCCCAGCATTTT.